This T cell receptor beta chain was sequenced in a study of blood T cell repertoires in COVID-19. For the study at large: The cDNA or gDNA used as material had been derived from T cells, B-cell-depleted T cells, or PBMCs.

This clone was seen a few times. Germline loops: CDR1 SEHNR, CDR2 FQNEAQ (reference sequence). The CDR3 is 13 amino acids. V shed 4 bases and J shed 5 bases, with 11 bases lying between them. Authors' data handling: From reference gene primer amplification, estimates of nucleated cell counts were derived. Method: immunoSEQ multiplex PCR; TCRdb's copy keeps in-frame clones and lacks some. The DNA was the basis for D and trimming; V, J and clone size are from that table. The sample contains about 240,000 clones, approximately 86% of which appear only once. The clonotype originates from a man between 60 and 75 years old who had recovered from COVID-19. Sequencing input: peripheral blood. V gene TRBV7-9 combines with J gene TRBJ1-2; a weak D match, TRBD1 (6 bases). The CDR3 is CASSSGDKYGYTF. DNA of the CDR3: TGTGCCAGCAGCTCCGGGGACAAGTATGGCTACACCTTC.